These T cell receptor beta chains were read from a single sample in a study of post-analysis software for immune sequencing data. TCRdb re-analysed the PCR reads in MiXCR, keeping a single row per CDR3 protein. Of around 500,000 distinct CDR3 sequences listed, 34% are singletons. What was sequenced was blood. The source is a girl between 2 and 17 years old with multiple sclerosis. CDR3s include the opening cysteine and the closing phenylalanine or tryptophan. The D gene is left open where the match is weak. Not every row has a clone size; where given, it reads once, few, many or a size class.

>few|TRBJ2-7|11|.|TRBV2
TGTGCCAGCAGGGGGGTCTACGAGCAGTACTTC
CASRGVYEQYF
>few|TRBJ2-7|17|TRBD2|TRBV6-1
TGTGCCAGCAGTGAAGCGTACGGGACTAGCGTTTCCTACGAGCAGTACTTC
CASSEAYGTSVSYEQYF
>.|TRBJ1-4|14|TRBD1|TRBV5-6
TGTGCCAGCAACCCTACCGACAGGGAGGAAAAACTGTTTTTT
CASNPTDREEKLFF
>few|TRBJ1-1|13|.|TRBV5-1
TGCGCCAGCAAAACAGAGCTGAACACTGAAGCTTTCTTT
CASKTELNTEAFF
>many|TRBJ2-5|13|.|TRBV10-3
TGTGCCATCAGCGATCGGGCCCCAGAGACCCAGTACTTC
CAISDRAPETQYF
>few|TRBJ2-3|15|.|TRBV20-1
TGCAGTGCTCCGGTGAGCGCCCGGAGCGGGGATACGCAGTATTTT
CSAPVSARSGDTQYF
>.|TRBJ1-2|15|TRBD1|TRBV5-1
TGCGCCAGCAGCTTGGCGAGACAGGGCAGCTGTGGCTACACCTTC
CASSLARQGSCGYTF
>.|TRBJ2-1|12|TRBD2|TRBV20-1
TGCAGTGCCGGGCAGGGAGGGTACGAGCAGTTCTTC
CSAGQGGYEQFF
>.|TRBJ1-1|13|.|TRBV6-6
TGTGCCAGCGGCCAAACAGGGAACACTGAAGCTTTCTTT
CASGQTGNTEAFF
>.|TRBJ2-7|15|TRBD2|TRBV5-1
TGCGCCAGCAGCTTGGAATTGCCTAGCGGGGACGAGCAGTACTTC
CASSLELPSGDEQYF
>.|TRBJ1-1|15|.|TRBV5-6
TGTGCCAGCAGCTTGATGTTGGGGCACTACACTGAAGCTTTCTTT
CASSLMLGHYTEAFF
>.|TRBJ2-1|14|TRBD1|TRBV10-3
TGTGCCATCAGTGAGTCTGGGACAGGGTCTGAGCAGTTCTTC
CAISESGTGSEQFF
>.|TRBJ1-2|11|.|TRBV10-3
TGTGCCATCGGGGACGGTGATGGCTACACCTTC
CAIGDGDGYTF
>few|TRBJ2-7|15|TRBD2|TRBV7-2
TGTGCCAGCAGCACCTCTCCGGGACTAGGCTACGAGCAGTACTTC
CASSTSPGLGYEQYF
>.|TRBJ2-1|18|TRBD1|TRBV5-1
TGCGCCAGCAGCAAGCAGCTCACAGGGGGCTACTCCTACAATGAGCAGTTCTTC
CASSKQLTGGYSYNEQFF
>few|TRBJ1-2|16|TRBD1|TRBV3-1
TGTGCCAGCAGCCCTATCCCGACAGGGATTAACTATGGCTACACCTTC
CASSPIPTGINYGYTF
>few|TRBJ1-1|15|.|TRBV6-5
TGTGCCAGCAGTTTACGGAGGGTAATGAACACTGAAGCTTTCTTT
CASSLRRVMNTEAFF
>.|TRBJ1-2|13|.|TRBV9
TGTGCCAGCAGCGTAGGAAAGTCGGTAGGCTACACCTTC
CASSVGKSVGYTF
>.|TRBJ2-1|15|TRBD1|TRBV2
TGTGCCAGCAGGTCCCGGGACAGGGACAGTAGTGAGCAGTTCTTC
CASRSRDRDSSEQFF
>few|TRBJ2-2|19|TRBD2|TRBV7-3
TGTGCCAGCAGCCCCCTCTCACGGCTAGCGGGGGGGACCACCGGGGAGCTGTTTTTT
CASSPLSRLAGGTTGELFF
>.|TRBJ1-6|13|TRBD1|TRBV10-3
TGTGCCATCAGGGACAGGATCGGTTCACCCCTCCACTTT
CAIRDRIGSPLHF
>few|TRBJ1-3|13|.|TRBV6-1
TGTGCCAGCAGTGAAGTGGGTGGAAACACCATATATTTT
CASSEVGGNTIYF
>.|TRBJ1-1|16|.|TRBV6-5
TGTGCCAGCAGTCGACCCACCGTTGGGGCGGGGACTGAAGCTTTCTTT
CASSRPTVGAGTEAFF
>.|TRBJ2-6|15|.|TRBV7-3
TGTGCCAGCAGCTCGAGGGGACCTGGGGCCAACGTCCTGACTTTC
CASSSRGPGANVLTF
>few|TRBJ2-3|15|TRBD1|TRBV6-2/TRBV6-3
TGTGCCAGCAGTTACCCGGACAGGGTAGGAGATACGCAGTATTTT
CASSYPDRVGDTQYF
>.|TRBJ1-5|15|.|TRBV28
TGTGCCAGCAGTTTGACGCGGCAGGACGTCCAGCCCCAGCATTTT
CASSLTRQDVQPQHF
>.|TRBJ1-2|14|.|TRBV4-1
TGCGCCAGCAGCCAAGTAGGGACAACAAGAGGCTACACCTTC
CASSQVGTTRGYTF
>.|TRBJ1-2|16|.|TRBV6-6
TGTGCCAGCAGTTACTCACTCACGTGGGGCCACTATGGCTACACCTTC
CASSYSLTWGHYGYTF
>.|TRBJ1-2|11|.|TRBV6-2/TRBV6-3
TGTGCCAGCAGTACCACCTATGGCTACACCTTC
CASSTTYGYTF
>.|TRBJ1-6|16|.|TRBV14
TGTGCCAGCAGCCCCAAGCTAAAGGCCTATAATTCACCCCTCCACTTT
CASSPKLKAYNSPLHF
>.|TRBJ1-2|14|TRBD1|TRBV29-1
TGCAGCGTTGATGGCCCCGGACAGGTTTATGGCTACACCTTC
CSVDGPGQVYGYTF
>.|TRBJ2-7|16|TRBD1|TRBV12-3/TRBV12-4
TGTGCCAGCAGTCTAAGACAGGGGGTCGTACTACTCGAGCAGTACTTC
CASSLRQGVVLLEQYF
>.|TRBJ1-4|12|.|TRBV29-1
TGCAGCGTTCGGACAGTAAATGAAAAACTGTTTTTT
CSVRTVNEKLFF
>many|TRBJ2-5|15|.|TRBV20-1
TGCAGTGCTAGAGCAGACAGCCGGGACCAAGAGACCCAGTACTTC
CSARADSRDQETQYF
>few|TRBJ1-5|17|TRBD1|TRBV20-1
TGCAGTGCTAGAGACCCAGGACAGGCGTATAGCAATCAGCCCCAGCATTTT
CSARDPGQAYSNQPQHF
>many|TRBJ2-1|19|TRBD2|TRBV6-2/TRBV6-3
TGTGCCAGCAGTTACTCTGGGACTAGCGGTAAAACCTCCTACAATGAGCAGTTCTTC
CASSYSGTSGKTSYNEQFF
>.|TRBJ1-2|14|.|TRBV20-1
TGCAGTGCTAGAGATCTCGTCCAGGGCTATGGCTACACCTTC
CSARDLVQGYGYTF
>.|TRBJ2-3|16|TRBD2|TRBV20-1
TGCAGTGCCGCACTGTTGGGACTAGCGGGGGGGAATACGCAGTATTTT
CSAALLGLAGGNTQYF
>.|TRBJ2-7|14|TRBD2|TRBV7-2
TGTGCCAGCAGCTTTCGGTTGGGGACTAACGAGCAGTACTTC
CASSFRLGTNEQYF
>once|TRBJ1-1|18|TRBD1|TRBV4-1
TGCGCCAGCAGCCCCCGTGGGACAGAAGAGCTAAGAGGCACTGAAGCTTTCTTT
CASSPRGTEELRGTEAFF
>.|TRBJ2-7|15|.|TRBV10-2
TGCGCCAGCAGTGAGCCGGGAAAGGGCTACAATGAGCAGTACTTC
CASSEPGKGYNEQYF
>.|TRBJ2-7|14|.|TRBV4-1
TGCGCCAGCAGCCAAGATGTAGCCGGCTACGAGCAGTACTTC
CASSQDVAGYEQYF
>few|TRBJ2-2|15|.|TRBV27
TGTGCCAGCCTCGCTCGGGGGACGAACACCGGGGAGCTGTTTTTT
CASLARGTNTGELFF
>.|TRBJ2-7|13|.|TRBV29-1
TGCAGCGGCAAGGACCCGGGACATGGCGAGCAGTACTTC
CSGKDPGHGEQYF
>few|TRBJ1-2|14|TRBD1|TRBV10-3
TGTGCCATCAGTGTGGACAGGGGAAGGGAGGGCTACACCTTC
CAISVDRGREGYTF
>few|TRBJ2-1|16|TRBD2|TRBV20-1
TGCAGTGCTAGAGATTCTAGCGGGGGGCTCTACAATGAGCAGTTCTTC
CSARDSSGGLYNEQFF
>few|TRBJ1-6|12|.|TRBV7-9
TGTGCCAGCAGCGAAGACACCAAACCCCTCCACTTT
CASSEDTKPLHF
>.|TRBJ2-4|13|TRBD1|TRBV7-2
TGTGCCAGCAGCTCCGACAGGGGAGACATTCAGTACTTC
CASSSDRGDIQYF